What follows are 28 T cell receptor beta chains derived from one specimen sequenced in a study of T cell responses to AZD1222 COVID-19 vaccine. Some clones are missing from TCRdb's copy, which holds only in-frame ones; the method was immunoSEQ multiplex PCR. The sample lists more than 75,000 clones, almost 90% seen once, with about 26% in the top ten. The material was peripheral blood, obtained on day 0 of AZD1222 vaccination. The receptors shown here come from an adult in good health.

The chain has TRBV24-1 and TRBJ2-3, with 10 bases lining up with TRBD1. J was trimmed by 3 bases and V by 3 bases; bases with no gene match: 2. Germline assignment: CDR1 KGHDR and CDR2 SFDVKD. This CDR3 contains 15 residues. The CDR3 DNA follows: TGTGCCACCAGTGATGGGACAGGGGCAACAGATACGCAGTATTTT. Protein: CATSDGTGATDTQYF.

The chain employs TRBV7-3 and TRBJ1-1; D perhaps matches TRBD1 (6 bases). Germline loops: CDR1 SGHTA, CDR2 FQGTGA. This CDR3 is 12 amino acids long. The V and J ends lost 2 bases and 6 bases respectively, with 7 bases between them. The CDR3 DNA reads TGTGCCAGCAGCTTAGGGGGCCCTGAAGCTTTCTTT. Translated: CASSLGGPEAFF.

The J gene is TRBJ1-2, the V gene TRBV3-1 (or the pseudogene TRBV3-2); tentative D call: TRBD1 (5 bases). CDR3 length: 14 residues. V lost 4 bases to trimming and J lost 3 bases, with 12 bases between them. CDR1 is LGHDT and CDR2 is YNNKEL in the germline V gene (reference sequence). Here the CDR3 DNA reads TGTGCCAGCAGCCCCTTGGGGCAGGACTATGGCTACACCTTC. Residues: CASSPLGQDYGYTF.

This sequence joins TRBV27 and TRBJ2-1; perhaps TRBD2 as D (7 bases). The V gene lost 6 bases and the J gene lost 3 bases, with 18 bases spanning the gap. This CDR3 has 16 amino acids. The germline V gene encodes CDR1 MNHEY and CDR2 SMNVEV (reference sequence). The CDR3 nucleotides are TGTGCCAGCAGCCCCCGGGGAGGGGGGAACTACAATGAGCAGTTCTTC. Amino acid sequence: CASSPRGGGNYNEQFF.

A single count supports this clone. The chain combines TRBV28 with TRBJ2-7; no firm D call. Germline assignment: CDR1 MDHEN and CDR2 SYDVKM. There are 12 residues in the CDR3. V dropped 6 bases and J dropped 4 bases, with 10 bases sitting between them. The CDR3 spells CASSGTKYEQYF. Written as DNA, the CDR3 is TGTGCCAGCAGCGGCACGAAATACGAGCAGTACTTC.

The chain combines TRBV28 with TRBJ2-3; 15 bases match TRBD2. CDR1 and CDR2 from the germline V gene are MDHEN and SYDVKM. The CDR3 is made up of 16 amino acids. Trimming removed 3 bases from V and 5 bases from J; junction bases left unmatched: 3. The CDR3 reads CASSFTGLAGGDTQYF. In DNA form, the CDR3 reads TGTGCCAGCAGTTTTACGGGACTAGCGGGGGGAGATACGCAGTATTTT.

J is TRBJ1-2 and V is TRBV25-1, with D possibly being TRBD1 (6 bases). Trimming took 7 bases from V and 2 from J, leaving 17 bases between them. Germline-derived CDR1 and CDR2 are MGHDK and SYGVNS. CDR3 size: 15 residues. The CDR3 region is CASKSPGHPNYGYTF. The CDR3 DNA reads TGTGCCAGCAAATCTCCGGGACACCCGAACTATGGCTACACCTTC.

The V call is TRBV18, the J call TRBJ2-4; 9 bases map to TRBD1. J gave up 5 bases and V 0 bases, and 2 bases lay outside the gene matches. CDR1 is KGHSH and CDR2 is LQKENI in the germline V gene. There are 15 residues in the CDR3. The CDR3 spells CASSPPDRGENIQYF. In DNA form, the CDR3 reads TGTGCCAGCTCACCACCAGACAGGGGGGAAAACATTCAGTACTTC.

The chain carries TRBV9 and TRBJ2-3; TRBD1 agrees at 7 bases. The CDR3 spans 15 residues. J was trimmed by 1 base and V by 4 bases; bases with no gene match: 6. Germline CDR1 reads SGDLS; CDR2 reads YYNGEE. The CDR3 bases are TGTGCCAGCAGCCCCCAGGGGGTCGGCACAGATACGCAGTATTTT. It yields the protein CASSPQGVGTDTQYF.

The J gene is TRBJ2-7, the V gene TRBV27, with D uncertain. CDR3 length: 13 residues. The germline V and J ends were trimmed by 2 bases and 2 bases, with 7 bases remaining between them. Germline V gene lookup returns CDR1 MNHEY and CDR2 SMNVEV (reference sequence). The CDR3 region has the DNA TGTGCCAGCAGTTTAAAGGCAACCTACGAGCAGTACTTC. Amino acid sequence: CASSLKATYEQYF.

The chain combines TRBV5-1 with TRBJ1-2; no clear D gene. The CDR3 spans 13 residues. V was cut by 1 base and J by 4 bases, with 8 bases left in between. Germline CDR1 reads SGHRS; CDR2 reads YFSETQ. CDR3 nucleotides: TGCGCCAGCAGCTTGTCAGACATCTATGGCTACACCTTC. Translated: CASSLSDIYGYTF.

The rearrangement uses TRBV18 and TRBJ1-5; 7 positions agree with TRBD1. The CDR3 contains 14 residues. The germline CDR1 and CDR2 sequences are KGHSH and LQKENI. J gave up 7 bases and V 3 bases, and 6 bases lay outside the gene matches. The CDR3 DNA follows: TGTGCCAGCTCACCTAGACAGGGCGGGCAGCCCCAGCATTTT. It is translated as CASSPRQGGQPQHF.

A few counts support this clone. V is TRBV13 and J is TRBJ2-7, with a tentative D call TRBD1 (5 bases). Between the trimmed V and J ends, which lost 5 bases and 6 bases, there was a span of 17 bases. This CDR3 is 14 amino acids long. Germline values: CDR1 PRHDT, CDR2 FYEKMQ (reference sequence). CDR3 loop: CASSTDQGLGEQYF. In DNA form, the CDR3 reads TGTGCCAGCAGCACGGATCAGGGTCTAGGCGAGCAGTACTTC. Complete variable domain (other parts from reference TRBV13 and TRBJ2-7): AAGVIQSPRHLIKEKRETATLKCYPIPRHDTVYWYQQGPGQDPQFLISFYEKMQSDKGSIPDRFSAQQFSDYHSELNMSSLELGDSALYFCASSTDQGLGEQYFGPGTRLTVT.

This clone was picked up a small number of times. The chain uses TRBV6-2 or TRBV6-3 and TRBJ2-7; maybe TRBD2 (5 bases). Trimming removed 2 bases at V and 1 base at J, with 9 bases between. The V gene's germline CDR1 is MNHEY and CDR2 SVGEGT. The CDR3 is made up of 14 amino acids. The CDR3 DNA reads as TGTGCCAGCAGTTACACCTCGGGGTCCTACGAGCAGTACTTC. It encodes CASSYTSGSYEQYF.

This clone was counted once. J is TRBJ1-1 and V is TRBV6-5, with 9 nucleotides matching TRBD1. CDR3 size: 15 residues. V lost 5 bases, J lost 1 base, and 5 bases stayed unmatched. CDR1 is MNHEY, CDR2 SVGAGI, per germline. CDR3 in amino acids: CASSITGQGNTEAFF. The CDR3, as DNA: TGTGCCAGCAGTATAACGGGACAGGGGAACACTGAAGCTTTCTTT.

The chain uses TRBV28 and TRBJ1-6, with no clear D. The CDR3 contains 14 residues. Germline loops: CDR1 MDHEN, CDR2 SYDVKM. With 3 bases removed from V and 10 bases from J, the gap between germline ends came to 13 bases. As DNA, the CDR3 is TGTGCCAGCAGTTTTCCCGATGGGGTATCACCCCTCCACTTT. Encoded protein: CASSFPDGVSPLHF. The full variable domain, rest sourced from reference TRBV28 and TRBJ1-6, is DVKVTQSSRYLVKRTGEKVFLECVQDMDHENMFWYRQDPGLGLRLIYFSYDVKMKEKGDIPEGYSVSREKKERFSLILESASTNQTSMYLCASSFPDGVSPLHFGNGTRLTVT.

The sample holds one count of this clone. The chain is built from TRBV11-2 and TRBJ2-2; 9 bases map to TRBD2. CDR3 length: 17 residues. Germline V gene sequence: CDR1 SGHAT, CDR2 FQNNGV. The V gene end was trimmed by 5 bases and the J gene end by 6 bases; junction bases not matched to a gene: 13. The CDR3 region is CASSPLASSGTAGELFF. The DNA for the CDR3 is TGTGCCAGCAGCCCCCTTGCATCTAGCGGGACCGCCGGGGAGCTGTTTTTT. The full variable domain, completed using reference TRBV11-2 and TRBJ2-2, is EAGVAQSPRYKIIEKRQSVAFWCNPISGHATLYWYQQILGQGPKLLIQFQNNGVVDDSQLPKDRFSAERLKGVDSTLKIQPAKLEDSAVYLCASSPLASSGTAGELFFGEGSRLTVL.

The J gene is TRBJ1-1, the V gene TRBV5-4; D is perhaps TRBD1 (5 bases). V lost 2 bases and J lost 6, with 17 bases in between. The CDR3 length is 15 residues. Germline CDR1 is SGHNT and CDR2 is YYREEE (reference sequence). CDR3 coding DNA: TGTGCCAGCAGCTTACCGGGACGCCGTGGGGCTGAAGCTTTCTTT. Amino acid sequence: CASSLPGRRGAEAFF.

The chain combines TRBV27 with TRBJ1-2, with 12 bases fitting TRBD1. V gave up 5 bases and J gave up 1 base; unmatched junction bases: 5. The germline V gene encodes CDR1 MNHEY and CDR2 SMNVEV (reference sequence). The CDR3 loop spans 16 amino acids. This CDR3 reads CASSPGQGADNYGYTF. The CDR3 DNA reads TGTGCCAGCAGTCCGGGACAGGGGGCAGATAACTATGGCTACACCTTC.

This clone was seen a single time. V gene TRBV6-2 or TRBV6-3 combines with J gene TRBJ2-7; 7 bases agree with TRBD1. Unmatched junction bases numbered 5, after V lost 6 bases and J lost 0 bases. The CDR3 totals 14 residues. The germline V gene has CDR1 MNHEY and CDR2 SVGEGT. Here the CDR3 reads CASSLRTGSYEQYF. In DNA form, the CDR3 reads TGTGCCAGCAGCCTCAGGACAGGCTCCTACGAGCAGTACTTC.

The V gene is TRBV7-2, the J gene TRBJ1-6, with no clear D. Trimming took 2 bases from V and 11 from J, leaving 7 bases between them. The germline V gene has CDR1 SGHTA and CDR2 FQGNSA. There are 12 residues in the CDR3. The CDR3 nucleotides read TGTGCCAGCAGCTTACCGGGAGCACCCCTCCACTTT. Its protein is CASSLPGAPLHF.

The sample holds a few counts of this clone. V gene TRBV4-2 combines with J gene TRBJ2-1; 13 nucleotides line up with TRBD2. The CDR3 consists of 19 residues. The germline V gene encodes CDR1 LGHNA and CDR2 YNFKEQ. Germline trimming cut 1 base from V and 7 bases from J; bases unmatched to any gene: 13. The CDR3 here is CASSQGWITPGLAGNEQFF. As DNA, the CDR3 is TGTGCCAGCAGCCAAGGTTGGATCACCCCGGGACTAGCGGGAAATGAGCAGTTCTTC.

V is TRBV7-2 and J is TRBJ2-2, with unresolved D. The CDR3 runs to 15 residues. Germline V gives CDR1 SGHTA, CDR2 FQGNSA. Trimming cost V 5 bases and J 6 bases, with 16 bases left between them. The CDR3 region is CASSLLRVAAGELFF. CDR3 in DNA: TGTGCCAGCAGCCTCCTCCGGGTGGCGGCCGGGGAGCTGTTTTTT.

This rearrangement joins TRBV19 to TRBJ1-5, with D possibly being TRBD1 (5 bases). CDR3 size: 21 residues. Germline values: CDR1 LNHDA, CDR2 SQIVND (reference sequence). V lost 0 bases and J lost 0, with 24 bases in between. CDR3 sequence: CASSIDRPGPRTAYSNQPQHF. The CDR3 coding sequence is TGTGCCAGTAGTATAGACCGCCCGGGACCCAGGACGGCTTATAGCAATCAGCCCCAGCATTTT. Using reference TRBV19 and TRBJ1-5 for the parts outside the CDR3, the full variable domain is DGGITQSPKYLFRKEGQNVTLSCEQNLNHDAMYWYRQDPGQGLRLIYYSQIVNDFQKGDIAEGYSVSREKKESFPLTVTSAQKNPTAFYLCASSIDRPGPRTAYSNQPQHFGDGTRLSIL.

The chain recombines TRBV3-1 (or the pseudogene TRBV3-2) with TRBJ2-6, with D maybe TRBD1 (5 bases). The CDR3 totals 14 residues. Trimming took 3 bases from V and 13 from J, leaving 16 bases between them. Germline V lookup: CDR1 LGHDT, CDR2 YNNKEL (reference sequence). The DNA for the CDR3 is TGTGCCAGCAGCCAGGTGGTCGGCCCAGGGGTCCTGACTTTC. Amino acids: CASSQVVGPGVLTF.

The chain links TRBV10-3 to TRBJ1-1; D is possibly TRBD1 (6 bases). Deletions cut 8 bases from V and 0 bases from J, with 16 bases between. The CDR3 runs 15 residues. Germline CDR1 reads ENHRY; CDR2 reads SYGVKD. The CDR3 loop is CAILPVGGLNTEAFF. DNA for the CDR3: TGTGCCATCCTACCGGTAGGGGGGTTGAACACTGAAGCTTTCTTT.

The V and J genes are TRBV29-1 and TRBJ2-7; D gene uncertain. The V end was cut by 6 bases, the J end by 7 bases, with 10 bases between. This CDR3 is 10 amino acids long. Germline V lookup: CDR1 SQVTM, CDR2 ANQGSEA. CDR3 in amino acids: CSVPGREQYF. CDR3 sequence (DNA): TGCAGCGTACCCGGCCGGGAGCAGTACTTC.

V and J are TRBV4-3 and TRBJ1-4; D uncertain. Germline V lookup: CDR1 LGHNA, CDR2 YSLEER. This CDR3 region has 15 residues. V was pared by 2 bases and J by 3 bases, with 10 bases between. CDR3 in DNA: TGCGCCAGCAGCCAATTGGGTTTAGCTAATGAAAAACTGTTTTTT. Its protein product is CASSQLGLANEKLFF.